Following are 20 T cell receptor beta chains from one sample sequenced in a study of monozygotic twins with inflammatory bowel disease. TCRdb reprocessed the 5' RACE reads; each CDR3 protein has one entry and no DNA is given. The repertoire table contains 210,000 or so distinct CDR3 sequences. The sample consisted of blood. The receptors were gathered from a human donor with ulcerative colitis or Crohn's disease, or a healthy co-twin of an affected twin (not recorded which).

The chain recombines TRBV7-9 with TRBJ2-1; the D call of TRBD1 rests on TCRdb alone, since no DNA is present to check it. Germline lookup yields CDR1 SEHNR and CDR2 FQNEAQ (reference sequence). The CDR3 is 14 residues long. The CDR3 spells CASNPAERYSEQFF.

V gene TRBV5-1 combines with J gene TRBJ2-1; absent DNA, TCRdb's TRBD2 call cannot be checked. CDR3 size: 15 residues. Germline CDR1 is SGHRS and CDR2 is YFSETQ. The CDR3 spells CASSLAAGGYNEQFF.

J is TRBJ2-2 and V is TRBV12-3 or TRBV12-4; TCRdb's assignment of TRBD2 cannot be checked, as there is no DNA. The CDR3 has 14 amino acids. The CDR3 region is CASSAGLPTRELFF.

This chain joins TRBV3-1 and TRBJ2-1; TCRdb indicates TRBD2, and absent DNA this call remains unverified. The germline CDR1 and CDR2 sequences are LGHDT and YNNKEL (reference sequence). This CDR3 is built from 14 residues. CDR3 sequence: CASSQGLAVGEQFF.

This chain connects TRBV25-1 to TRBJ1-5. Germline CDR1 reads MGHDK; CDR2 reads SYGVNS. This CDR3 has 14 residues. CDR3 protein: CASSGMMSNQPQHF.

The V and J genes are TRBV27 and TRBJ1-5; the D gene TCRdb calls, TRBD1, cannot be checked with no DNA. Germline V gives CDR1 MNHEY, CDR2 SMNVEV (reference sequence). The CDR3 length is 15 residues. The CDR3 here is CASSPKSQVNQPQHF.

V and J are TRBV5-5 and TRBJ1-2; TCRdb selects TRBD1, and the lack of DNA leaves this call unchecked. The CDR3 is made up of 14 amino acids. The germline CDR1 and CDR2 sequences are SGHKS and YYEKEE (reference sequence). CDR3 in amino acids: CASSLEGTWYGYTF.

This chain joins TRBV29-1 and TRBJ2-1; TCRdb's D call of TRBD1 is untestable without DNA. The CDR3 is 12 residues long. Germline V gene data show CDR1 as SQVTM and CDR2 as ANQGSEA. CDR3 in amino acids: CSARRQGGEQFF.

The CDR3 loop is CASSWGLFVTGELFF. The V call is TRBV5-1, the J call TRBJ2-2. CDR1 SGHRS and CDR2 YFSETQ come from the germline V gene. The CDR3 loop spans 15 amino acids.

CDR3 protein: CASSKRGQGVVRIPSGANVLTF. The chain combines TRBV4-2 with TRBJ2-6; the D call from TCRdb, TRBD1, cannot be confirmed without DNA. Germline V gene lookup returns CDR1 LGHNA and CDR2 YNFKEQ. The CDR3 consists of 22 residues.

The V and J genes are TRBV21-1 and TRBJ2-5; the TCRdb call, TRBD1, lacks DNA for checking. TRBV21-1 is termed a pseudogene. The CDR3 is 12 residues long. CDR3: CASSKPGETQYF.

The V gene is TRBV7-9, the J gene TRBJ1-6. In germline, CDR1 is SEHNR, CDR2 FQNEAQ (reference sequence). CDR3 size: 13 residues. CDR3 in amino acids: CASSPYADSPLHF.

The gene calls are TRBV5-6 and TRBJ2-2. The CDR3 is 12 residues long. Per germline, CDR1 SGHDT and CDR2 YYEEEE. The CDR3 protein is CASSFRTGELFF.

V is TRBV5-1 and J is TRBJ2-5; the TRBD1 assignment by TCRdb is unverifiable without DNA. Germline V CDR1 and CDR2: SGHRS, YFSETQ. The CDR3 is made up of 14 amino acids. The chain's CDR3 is CASSQDRARETQYF.

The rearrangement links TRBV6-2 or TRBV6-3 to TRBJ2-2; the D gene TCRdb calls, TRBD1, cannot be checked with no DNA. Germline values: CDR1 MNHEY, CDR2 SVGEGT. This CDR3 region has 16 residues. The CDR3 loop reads CASRPLRQGNTGELFF.

The CDR3 sequence is CASMLGEGVTEAFF. The chain is built from TRBV5-1 and TRBJ1-1; the D gene TCRdb calls, TRBD1, cannot be checked with no DNA. The CDR3 is 14 residues long. CDR1 and CDR2 (germline): SGHRS, YFSETQ.

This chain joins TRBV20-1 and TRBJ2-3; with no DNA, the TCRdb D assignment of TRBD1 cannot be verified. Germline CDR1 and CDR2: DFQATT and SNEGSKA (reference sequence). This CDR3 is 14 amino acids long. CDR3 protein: CSAISGSSTDTQYF.

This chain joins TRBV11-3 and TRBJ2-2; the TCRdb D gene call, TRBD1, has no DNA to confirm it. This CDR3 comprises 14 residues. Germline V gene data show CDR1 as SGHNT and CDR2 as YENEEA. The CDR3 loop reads CASSLEGGTGELFF.

The CDR3 loop is CASSLDGGETQYF. This chain joins TRBV7-6 and TRBJ2-5; TCRdb picks TRBD1, but there is no DNA to check that call. Germline CDR1 reads SGHVS; CDR2 reads FNYEAQ. CDR3 length equals 13 residues. The whole variable domain, filled in from reference TRBV7-6 and TRBJ2-5, reads GAGVSQSPRYKVTKRGQDVALRCDPISGHVSLYWYRQALGQGPEFLTYFNYEAQQDKSGLPNDRFSAERPEGSISTLTIQRTEQRDSAMYRCASSLDGGETQYFGPGTRLLVL.

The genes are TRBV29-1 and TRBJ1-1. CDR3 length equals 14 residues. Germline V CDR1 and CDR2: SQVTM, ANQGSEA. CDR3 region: CSVVGRIGYTEAFF.